This TCR beta chain is from a study of blood T cell repertoires in COVID-19. Study details: The United States, Italy and Spain provided the acute and convalescent COVID-19 samples. The cDNA or gDNA used as material had been derived from T cells, B-cell-depleted T cells, or PBMCs.

Germline V gene sequence: CDR1 KGHDR, CDR2 SFDVKD. The CDR3 consists of 15 residues. The V end was cut by 7 bases, the J end by 6 bases, with 17 bases between. In the study's own analysis: Amplification from reference gene primers served as the basis for estimated nucleated cell counts. Generated by immunoSEQ multiplex PCR, the TCRdb table keeps only in-frame clones and is missing some. V, J and clone size were drawn from that table, and D and trimming were deduced from the DNA. The sample lists 130,000 to 150,000 clones, 75% to 85% seen once, with 6.5% to 8.5% in the top ten. This receptor was obtained from a human donor with acute or convalescent COVID-19. The donor label of this sample is uncertain. The chain couples TRBV24-1 to TRBJ2-2; a possible D gene is TRBD2 (6 bases). The sample consisted of peripheral blood. CDR3 region: CATSTTGGIPGELFF. The CDR3 nucleotides read TGTGCCACCAGCACGACCGGGGGTATACCCGGGGAGCTGTTTTTT.